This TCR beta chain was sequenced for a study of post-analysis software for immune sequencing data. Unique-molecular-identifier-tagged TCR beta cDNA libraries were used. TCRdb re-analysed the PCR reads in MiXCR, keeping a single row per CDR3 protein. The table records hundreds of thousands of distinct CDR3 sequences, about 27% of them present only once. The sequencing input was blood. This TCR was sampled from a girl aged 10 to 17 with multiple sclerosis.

CDR3 amino acids: CATRRTSGSYNEQFF. The CDR3 DNA follows: TGTGCCACCCGACGGACTAGCGGGTCGTACAATGAGCAGTTCTTC. V is TRBV27 and J is TRBJ2-1, with 11 bases that match TRBD2. Germline V gene lookup returns CDR1 MNHEY and CDR2 SMNVEV (reference sequence). After removal of 10 bases from V and 4 bases from J, the junction contained 9 bases not matched to a gene. This CDR3 has 15 amino acids.